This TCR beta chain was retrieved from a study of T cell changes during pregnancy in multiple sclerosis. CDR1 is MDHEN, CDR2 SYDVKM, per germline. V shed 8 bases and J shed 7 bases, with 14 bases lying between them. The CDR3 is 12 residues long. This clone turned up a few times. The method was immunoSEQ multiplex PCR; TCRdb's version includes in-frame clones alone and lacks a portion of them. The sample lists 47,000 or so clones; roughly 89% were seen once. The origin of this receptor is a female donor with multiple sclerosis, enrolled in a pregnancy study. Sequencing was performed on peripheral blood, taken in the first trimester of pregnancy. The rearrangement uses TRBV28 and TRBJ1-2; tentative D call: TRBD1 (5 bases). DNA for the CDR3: TGTGCCAGCCTCACGCTCGGGGGTGGCTACACCTTC. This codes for CASLTLGGGYTF.